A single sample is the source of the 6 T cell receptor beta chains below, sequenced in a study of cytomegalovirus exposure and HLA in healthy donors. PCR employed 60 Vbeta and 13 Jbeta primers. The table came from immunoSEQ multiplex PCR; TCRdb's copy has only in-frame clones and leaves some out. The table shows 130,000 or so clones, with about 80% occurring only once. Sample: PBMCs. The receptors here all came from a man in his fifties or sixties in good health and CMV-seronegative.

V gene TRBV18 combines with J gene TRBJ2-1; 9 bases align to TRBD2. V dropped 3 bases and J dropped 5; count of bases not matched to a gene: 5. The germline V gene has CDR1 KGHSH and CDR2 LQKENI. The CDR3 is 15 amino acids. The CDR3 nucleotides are TGTGCCAGCTCACCCCCGGGGACTAGCAACAATGAGCAGTTCTTC. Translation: CASSPPGTSNNEQFF.

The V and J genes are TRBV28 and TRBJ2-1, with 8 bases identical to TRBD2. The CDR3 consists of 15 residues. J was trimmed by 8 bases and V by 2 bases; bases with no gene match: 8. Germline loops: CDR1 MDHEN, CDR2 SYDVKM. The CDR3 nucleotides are TGTGCCAGCAGTTTAGAGGGTAGCGGGACCCATGAGCAGTTCTTC. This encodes CASSLEGSGTHEQFF. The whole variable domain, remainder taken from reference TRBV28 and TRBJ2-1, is DVKVTQSSRYLVKRTGEKVFLECVQDMDHENMFWYRQDPGLGLRLIYFSYDVKMKEKGDIPEGYSVSREKKERFSLILESASTNQTSMYLCASSLEGSGTHEQFFGPGTRLTVL.

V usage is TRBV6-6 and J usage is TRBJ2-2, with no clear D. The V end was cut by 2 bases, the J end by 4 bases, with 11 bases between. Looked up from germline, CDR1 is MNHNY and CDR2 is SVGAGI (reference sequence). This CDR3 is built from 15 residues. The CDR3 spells CASSYGGETTGELFF. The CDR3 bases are TGTGCCAGCAGTTACGGTGGAGAGACCACCGGGGAGCTGTTTTTT.

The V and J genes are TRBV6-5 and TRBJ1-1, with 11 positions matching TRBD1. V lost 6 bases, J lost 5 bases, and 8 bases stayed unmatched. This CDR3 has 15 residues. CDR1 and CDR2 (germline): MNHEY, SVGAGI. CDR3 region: CASSDTGTGGTEAFF. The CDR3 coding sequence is TGTGCCAGCAGCGACACCGGGACAGGGGGTACTGAAGCTTTCTTT.

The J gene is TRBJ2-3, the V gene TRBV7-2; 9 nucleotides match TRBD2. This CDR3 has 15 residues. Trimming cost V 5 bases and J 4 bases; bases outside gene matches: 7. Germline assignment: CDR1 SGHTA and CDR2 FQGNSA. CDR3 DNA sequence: TGTGCCAGCAGCCCGGGACTAGCCGCACCAGATACGCAGTATTTT. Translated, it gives CASSPGLAAPDTQYF. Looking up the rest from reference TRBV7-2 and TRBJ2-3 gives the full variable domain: GAGVSQSPSNKVTEKGKDVELRCDPISGHTALYWYRQSLGQGLEFLIYFQGNSAPDKSGLPSDRFSAERTGGSVSTLTIQRTQQEDSAVYLCASSPGLAAPDTQYFGPGTRLTVL.

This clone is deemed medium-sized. The CDR3 bases are TGTGCCAGCAGTAAGCAGGGTTACGAGCAGTACTTC. Protein sequence: CASSKQGYEQYF. J is TRBJ2-7 and V is TRBV28; D is possibly TRBD1 (5 bases). The CDR3 has 12 amino acids. CDR1 is MDHEN and CDR2 is SYDVKM in the germline V gene. Trimming left V 5 bases short and J 4 bases short, with 9 bases between.